This T cell receptor (beta chain) came from a study of blood T cell repertoires in COVID-19. Using immunoSEQ multiplex PCR, the repertoire was profiled, and TCRdb retains in-frame clones only, with some absent. In the table there are fewer than 45,000 clones, less than 90% of which are singletons. Germline CDR1 DFQATT, CDR2 SNEGSKA (reference sequence). Trimming took 3 bases from V and 4 from J; bases not matched to a gene: 6. CDR3 length: 16 amino acids. This chain joins TRBV20-1 and TRBJ2-3; TRBD2 matches 14 bases. The sequence was collected from a man aged 60 to 75 with COVID-19, enrolled during active disease. The sequencing sample was made of peripheral blood. This chain's CDR3 is CSASRLAGGNSDTQYF. CDR3 in DNA: TGCAGTGCTAGTAGACTAGCGGGAGGGAACTCAGATACGCAGTATTTT.